This TCR beta chain is from a study of OX40 agonist ivuxolimab in advanced cancers. Germline CDR1 SNHLY, CDR2 FYNNEI. V was trimmed by 8 bases and J by 7 bases, leaving 11 bases between them. The CDR3 sequence is 11 residues long. Clones were sequenced by immunoSEQ multiplex PCR, and TCRdb holds only the in-frame ones, with some missing. Of 45,000 to 65,000 clones listed, more than 75% are singletons. V and J are TRBV2 and TRBJ1-1; D gene ambiguous. This TCR was sampled from an adult with an advanced solid tumor such as melanoma, head and neck, liver or kidney cancer. Source: CD4+ or CD8+ T cells sorted from blood, taken in a trial of the OX40 agonist ivuxolimab. CDR3 DNA sequence: TGTGCCAGCGGCCCAACCGTTGAAGCTTTCTTT. This encodes CASGPTVEAFF.